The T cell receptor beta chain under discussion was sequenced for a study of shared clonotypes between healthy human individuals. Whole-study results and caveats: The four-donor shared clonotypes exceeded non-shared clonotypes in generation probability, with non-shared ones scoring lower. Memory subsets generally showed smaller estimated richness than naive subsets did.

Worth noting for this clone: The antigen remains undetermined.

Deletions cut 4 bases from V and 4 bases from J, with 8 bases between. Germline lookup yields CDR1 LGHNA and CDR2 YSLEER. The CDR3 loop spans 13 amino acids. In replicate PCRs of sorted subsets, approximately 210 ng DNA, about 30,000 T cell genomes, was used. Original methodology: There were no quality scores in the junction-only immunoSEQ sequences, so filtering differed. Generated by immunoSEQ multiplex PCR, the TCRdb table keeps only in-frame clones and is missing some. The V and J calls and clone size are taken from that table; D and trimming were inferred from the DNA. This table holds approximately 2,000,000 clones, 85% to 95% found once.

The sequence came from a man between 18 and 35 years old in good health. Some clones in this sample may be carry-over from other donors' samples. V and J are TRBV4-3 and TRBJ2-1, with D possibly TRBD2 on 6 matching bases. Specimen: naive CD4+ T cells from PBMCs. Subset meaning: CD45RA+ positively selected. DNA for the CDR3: TGCGCCAGCAGCCCTGGGACTTACAATGAGCAGTTCTTC. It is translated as CASSPGTYNEQFF.